This TCR beta chain was found in a study of cytotoxic CD8 clonotypes in ibrutinib-treated CLL. The intended depth for sequencing was 1 in 200,000 to 1 in 1 million T cells. Produced via immunoSEQ multiplex PCR; TCRdb's table is partial and in-frame only. The sample holds roughly 250,000 clones, around 70% seen once. V was clipped by 7 bases and J by 5 bases; unmatched bases: 8. This CDR3 region has 14 residues. The germline V gene has CDR1 MNHNS and CDR2 SASEGT. The chain uses TRBV6-1 and TRBJ2-1, with 7 bases identical to TRBD2. The sequenced sample was PBMCs, obtained after 24 months of ibrutinib treatment. The receptor's source is a human donor with chronic lymphocytic leukemia. The CDR3, as DNA: TGTGCCAGCATGGGCGGGAGATGGGACAATGAGCAGTTCTTC. Residues: CASMGGRWDNEQFF.